A single TCR beta chain is shown here with its context. This clone was counted once. The antigen it binds to is not known. The record has no base qualities; no much larger clone is one base away. The library was obtained by the immunoSEQ multiplex PCR assay. The multiplex PCR relied on a mix of 60 forward primers for TCR Vbeta segments and 13 reverse primers for TCR Jbeta segments. Amplification of the CDR3 region of rearranged TCR beta genes was performed with a multiplex PCR assay on genomic DNA. On the Illumina HiSeq System, the amplified TCR beta libraries were sequenced as 87-base-pair reads. The original methods were these. A later analysis tallied 75 million to 95 million unique TCR beta chains across the 666 repertoires, and about 12 million of those chains were shared by two or more donors. To remove PCR and sequencing errors, raw reads were error-corrected and collapsed into unique sequences using a nearest-neighbor algorithm that merged closely related sequences. V, D and J gene segments were assigned by aligning CDR3 sequences to IMGT reference sequences. For a sequence to be retained, a match of at least six nucleotides to both a V gene segment and a J gene segment was required. Rearrangements were called productive when the CDR3 lacked stop codons and stayed in frame with V and J; all others were non-productive. Following IMGT convention, CDR3 was defined as the stretch from the second conserved V-encoded cysteine to the conserved J-encoded phenylalanine. In an earlier analysis of around 570 of the donors, sequences lacking an unambiguous match to a single V gene segment were excluded. In an earlier analysis of 587 of the donors, a V segment was called functional when productive rearrangements were above 56.7%, and segregating when the standard deviation between donors exceeded 5%. A statistical classification framework was developed to diagnose cytomegalovirus status using the catalog of TCR beta chain sequences. V and J gene assignment, in a later analysis, came from comparing TCR nucleotide sequences with IMGT/GENE-DB human TR gene sequences. A later analysis assigned CDR3 sequences and most-parsimonious VDJ recombination scenarios with the TCRdist pipeline. In a later analysis, each TCR beta chain was defined by its CDR3 amino acid sequence together with its V-gene family, and reads lacking a unique V-gene family were excluded. A later analysis removed several hundred highly shared, low-generation-probability nucleotide sequences to deal with suspected cross-contamination and a sequencing artifact. In a later analysis, a clonal expansion index was calculated for each public chain from normalized within-repertoire ranks of inferred template counts. In a later analysis, generation probabilities were computed using a VDJ recombination model fitted to out-of-frame rearrangements, and the results were checked against IGoR. In a later analysis, TCR-TCR, TCR-HLA and TCR-CMV co-occurrence was scored with hypergeometric tests, and a repertoire-size bias correction was applied to TCR pairs. In a later analysis, false discovery rates were estimated by permuting HLA or CMV assignments 20 times. In a later analysis, co-occurring TCRs were grouped with DBSCAN, and TCRdist sequence similarity was added when clustering was performed within HLA-allele-positive subsets. Repertoires with fewer than 30,000 or more than 120,000 public chains, plus five repertoires with anomalous nucleotide sharing, were excluded from co-occurrence clustering. Held by TCRdb, this immuneACCESS table contains in-frame sequences only and omits some clones. Under half of the omission traces to an unresolved V gene where checked; the cause of the rest is unknown. V and J calls and clone size are as listed in that table; D and trimming were resolved from the DNA. The sample profile shows about 300,000 clones; approximately 90% of them were found once. Of the sample, less than 4% is held by the ten largest clones.

CDR1 and CDR2 (SGHNT, YYREEE) derive from the germline V gene (reference sequence). The germline V and J ends show losses of 2 bases and 5 bases respectively, and no gene match explains 12 bases of the junction. Its CDR3 holds 16 amino acids, cysteine through phenylalanine. Kept here is only the CDR3 DNA, which spans 48 bases and is read in frame from base 1. The cohort comprised 666 healthy bone marrow donors. At the time of sampling, every cohort member was nominally healthy, though immune exposures that went unrecorded were likely present. The donor tested CMV seropositive, placing the donor among the 310 or so seropositive members of the cohort. A peripheral blood sample was collected from each donor, and TCR beta sequencing was performed on peripheral blood mononuclear cells. The Qiagen DNeasy Blood Extraction Kit was used to extract genomic DNA from the blood cell samples. The data stem from a study of cytomegalovirus exposure and HLA in healthy donors (dated by TCRdb to 2017 to 2019). Broadly, across the study: According to an earlier analysis of a few hundred of the donors, about 179 million T cells yielded some 120 million unique TCR beta sequences and approximately 280 Gb of sequence data. An early release that covered about 600 HLA-typed donors contained approximately 300 gigabases of sequencing data and 85 million to 100 million unique TCR sequences. Of the 300 to 500 genotyped donors, approximately 80% were placed in the genetic ancestry cluster associated with self-reported Caucasian donors. The aim of the study was to test whether cataloging public T cell receptors could identify signatures of past pathogen exposure. Using immunosequencing, the study profiled T cell repertoires from 666 subjects and related those repertoires to cytomegalovirus serostatus. Besides the first cohort of around 670 subjects, a separate validation cohort made up of some 110 different subjects was used. The study combined high-throughput TCR immunosequencing, statistical association of individual TCRs with disease status, and machine learning to predict cytomegalovirus infection status. In a later analysis, previously published TCR beta repertoires from 600 to 850 donors were re-analyzed and high-resolution HLA genotyping was added so that TCR occurrence patterns could be studied. Rather than using new phenotypic data, the later analysis identified candidate immune exposures from TCR beta sequences and from how often those sequences occurred across donors. An earlier analysis of 500 to 650 of the donors applied high-throughput TCR beta sequencing to assess whether each TCR beta V gene segment acted as functional or pseudogenic. Donor age, sex, ethnicity and CMV serostatus were collected together with the repertoire data. In a later genetic analysis, genome-wide SNP genotypes for 398 of the 666 donors were used, and that subset was treated as a discovery cohort. All discovery cohort repertoires had been generated using a single sequencing platform. Both class I and class II loci were covered by HLA typing, at four-digit resolution. The number of typed donors differed by locus: 629-630 for A, B, C, DRB1 and DQB1; approximately 520 for DQA1; 606 for DPA1; and some 470 for DPB1. Because of strong linkage in the cohort, five DR-DQ haplotypes were treated as single units for association and clustering. On average, roughly 200,000 unique TCR beta nucleotide sequences were sequenced per donor among roughly 430 genotyped donors of the cohort, with roughly 18% of those sequences being non-productive.

Results the study describes overall, beyond this receptor: An association between a missense DCLRE1C variant and V-gene and J-gene trimming of TCR beta chains was found in a later genetic analysis and replicated in an independent cohort. In a later analysis, most CMV-associated TCR beta chains were found to appear HLA-restricted, with HLA associations seemingly driven largely by CMV exposure. According to a later genetic analysis, donors in an Asian-associated ancestry cluster had fewer N-insertions in productive TCRs than the approximately 650-donor mean. When HLA alleles, especially DR and DQ, strongly co-occurred, attributing TCR associations to individual alleles was difficult. Cytomegalovirus status was reported to be diagnosed by the classifier with high specificity and sensitivity in both the original and validation cohorts. Compared with equally common non-associated chains, HLA-associated TCR beta chains in a later analysis were more clonally expanded and had lower generation probabilities. Because some donors lacked HLA typing at each locus, the association tests relied only on the typed subset. This cohort had only TCR beta chains sequenced, and the lack of alpha or paired-chain data limited which features could be detected. Because counts were too low, more than 15 rarely observed V segments, including chromosome 9 orphons, were left out of the earlier analysis of roughly 600 of the donors. The only immune exposure information available for the cohort was CMV serostatus. The authors suggested that the approach could potentially be extended to other disease states and immunological phenotypes. A cluster of highly shared sequence variants was judged likely to represent a technical artifact of the sequencing pipeline. A few of the identified cytomegalovirus-associated TCR beta chains were confirmed in vitro to be specific for cytomegalovirus antigens. The study gave a list of 150 to 200 TCR beta chains associated with cytomegalovirus. In a later analysis, the rate of TCR association differed among HLA loci, with DRB1 alleles having the most associated TCRs and HLA-C alleles having the fewest. In an earlier analysis of under 600 of the donors, most TCR beta V segments were observed in productive rearrangements about 90% or about 30% of the time, broadly matching IMGT annotations. Some IMGT-functional V segments, including TRBV6-2 and TRBV6-3, could not be told apart with the 87-base-pair reads, so those segments were excluded. A further reported finding was that TCR beta sequences accurately predicted the HLA-A and HLA-B alleles for most subjects in the first cohort. Specific HLA alleles were associated with 15,000 to 20,000 TCR beta sequences at a false discovery rate of 0.05 in a later analysis. The presence/absence analyses assumed that sequencing depth was roughly uniform across donors, and that assumption may not be true. Several of the top co-occurrence clusters appeared to be linked to parvovirus B19, influenza, CMV and Epstein-Barr virus, according to a later analysis. Across donors, most TCR sequences were observed very rarely, whereas some public TCRs were present in many individuals. Correlated functional status among segregating V segments might be attributable to linkage disequilibrium, but an unknown experimental factor could not be ruled out.

The specimen sequenced was PBMCs. This clonotype originated in a man aged 40-50 years in good health and CMV-seropositive. The V and J genes are TRBV5-4 and TRBJ2-5, and 7 bases in between align with TRBD1. The sequence in DNA is TGTGCCAGCAGCTTTGGGGTGACAGGGACGGGGGAGACCCAGTACTTC. Its product reads: CASSFGVTGTGETQYF.